The 31 T cell receptor beta chains reported below all come from one sample, sequenced in a study of blood T cell repertoires in COVID-19. TCRdb's copy holds only in-frame clones and misses some; the assay was immunoSEQ multiplex PCR. The repertoire has over 120,000 clones, 75% to 85% of them found once; the top ten carry 5%. The source material was peripheral blood. The receptors stem from a woman aged 70-85 years with COVID-19, enrolled during active disease.

This clone was observed a single time. The rearrangement links TRBV5-1 to TRBJ2-1; D is perhaps TRBD2 (6 bases). CDR1 SGHRS and CDR2 YFSETQ come from the germline V gene. The V end was cut by 5 bases, the J end by 4 bases, with 13 bases between. The CDR3 length is 14 residues. CDR3 coding DNA: TGCGCCAGCAGTCGAGGCGGGGAATACAATGAGCAGTTCTTC. Amino acids: CASSRGGEYNEQFF.

V gene TRBV9 combines with J gene TRBJ1-2, with 8 positions matching TRBD1. Germline V gene lookup returns CDR1 SGDLS and CDR2 YYNGEE. V dropped 4 bases and J dropped 2; count of bases not matched to a gene: 4. CDR3 length: 14 residues. CDR3 sequence reads: CASSLGQGNYGYTF. The CDR3 region has the DNA TGTGCCAGCAGCCTTGGACAGGGCAACTATGGCTACACCTTC.

V and J are TRBV7-3 and TRBJ2-2, with D unresolved. Germline V gene data show CDR1 as SGHTA and CDR2 as FQGTGA. This CDR3 region has 13 residues. The ends were cut back, 5 bases at V and 5 bases at J, with 9 bases in the middle. DNA for the CDR3: TGTGCCAGCAGCACCGGTCGGACCGGGGAGCTGTTTTTT. Translating it yields CASSTGRTGELFF.

CDR3 bases: TGTGCCAGCAGCCAAGAAACGACCCCGTGGAGGGGCACCGGGGAGCTGTTTTTT. Its protein is CASSQETTPWRGTGELFF. The V and J genes are TRBV4-2 and TRBJ2-2; a possible D gene is TRBD2 (6 bases). V lost 0 bases and J lost 4, with 18 bases in between. Germline loops: CDR1 LGHNA, CDR2 YNFKEQ. The CDR3 is 18 amino acids.

The chain combines TRBV11-3 with TRBJ2-3; D is uncertain. In germline, CDR1 is SGHNT, CDR2 YENEEA. Trimming stripped 0 bases from V and 6 bases from J, with 7 bases between. This CDR3 is built from 13 residues. CDR3 sequence: CASSLDRWDTQYF. CDR3 DNA: TGTGCCAGCAGCTTAGATCGGTGGGATACGCAGTATTTT.

The rearrangement uses TRBV27 and TRBJ1-4; D is unresolved. This CDR3 has 15 amino acids. Trimming shortened V by 7 bases and J by 3 bases, and 15 bases separated the two germline ends. Germline CDR1 MNHEY, CDR2 SMNVEV (reference sequence). DNA for the CDR3: TGTGCCAGCAAAGTGAAGGGAGGGCCTAATGAAAAACTGTTTTTT. It yields the protein CASKVKGGPNEKLFF.

The chain links TRBV12-3 or TRBV12-4 to TRBJ1-2, with D perhaps matching TRBD1 (6 bases). The CDR3 runs 13 residues. The V gene lost 5 bases and the J gene lost 8 bases, with 15 bases spanning the gap. CDR3 coding DNA: TGTGCCAGCAGTGGCGGGGGGCAGGTGGGCTACACCTTC. Translating gives CASSGGGQVGYTF.

This rearrangement joins TRBV10-3 to TRBJ1-5, with 7 bases lining up with TRBD1. Germline V gene lookup returns CDR1 ENHRY and CDR2 SYGVKD. Trimming at V came to 4 bases and at J to 6 bases, leaving 27 bases not matched to a gene. The CDR3 is 21 residues long. CDR3 sequence reads: CAISGSLHTTGSAGMGQPQHF. The CDR3 region has the DNA TGTGCCATCAGTGGGTCCTTACATACGACAGGGTCGGCGGGCATGGGTCAGCCCCAGCATTTT.

The chain uses TRBV28 and TRBJ1-5; a possible D gene is TRBD1 (5 bases). The CDR3 totals 12 residues. Looked up from germline, CDR1 is MDHEN and CDR2 is SYDVKM. With 5 bases removed from V and 16 bases from J, the gap between germline ends came to 18 bases. CDR3 in amino acids: CASSLNRPYPHF. In DNA, the CDR3 is TGTGCCAGCAGTCTTAACAGGCCCTACCCACATTTT.

The J gene is TRBJ2-3, the V gene TRBV5-1; 9 bases match TRBD1. This CDR3 comprises 16 residues. Germline loops: CDR1 SGHRS, CDR2 YFSETQ. V lost 2 bases and J lost 5; bases outside the gene matches: 9. This CDR3 is CASSLFPGQGIDTQYF. The DNA of the CDR3 is TGCGCCAGCAGCTTATTCCCGGGACAGGGTATAGATACGCAGTATTTT.

This clone was counted between two and nine times. In the same sample, other DNA sequences code for this CDR3. V gene TRBV28 combines with J gene TRBJ2-7; 7 nucleotides match TRBD1. Germline trimming cut 6 bases from V and 3 bases from J; bases unmatched to any gene: 5. This CDR3 is built from 13 residues. The V gene's germline CDR1 is MDHEN and CDR2 SYDVKM. This chain's CDR3 is CASSLTGVYEQYF. Written as DNA, the CDR3 is TGTGCCAGCAGCTTAACAGGGGTCTACGAGCAGTACTTC.

This clone was seen a handful of times. The genes are TRBV10-3 and TRBJ2-5; TRBD2 matches at 8 bases. Germline CDR1 reads ENHRY; CDR2 reads SYGVKD. The CDR3 is 16 amino acids. V dropped 2 bases and J dropped 5; count of bases not matched to a gene: 10. The DNA of the CDR3 is TGTGCCATCAGTGAGATTCGCGGGGGGACCTTCGAGACCCAGTACTTC. Translating gives CAISEIRGGTFETQYF.

The rearrangement joins TRBV27 to TRBJ1-2, with D unclear. The germline V gene has CDR1 MNHEY and CDR2 SMNVEV (reference sequence). The CDR3 covers 13 residues. Deletions cut 5 bases from V and 0 bases from J, with 7 bases between. The chain's CDR3 is CASSPLSNYGYTF. As DNA, the CDR3 is TGTGCCAGCAGTCCCCTATCTAACTATGGCTACACCTTC.

This clone has a single count. The CDR3 reads CASSRLAGVEQYF. In DNA, the CDR3 is TGTGCCAGCAGCCGACTAGCGGGGGTAGAGCAGTACTTC. This rearrangement joins TRBV3-1 (or the pseudogene TRBV3-2) to TRBJ2-7; 12 bases align to TRBD2. V was clipped by 4 bases and J by 7 bases; unmatched bases: 2. From germline, CDR1 is LGHDT and CDR2 YNNKEL (reference sequence). This CDR3 is built from 13 residues.

The CDR3 protein is CASNLGGRETQYF. The CDR3 coding sequence is TGCGCCAGCAATCTGGGAGGGCGAGAGACCCAGTACTTC. This sequence joins TRBV5-1 and TRBJ2-5; 7 nucleotides align to TRBD2. Germline V gene data show CDR1 as SGHRS and CDR2 as YFSETQ. The CDR3 has 13 amino acids. The V segment lost 6 bases and the J segment 4 bases; nucleotides outside the gene matches: 6.

This clone was counted once. V and J are TRBV7-3 and TRBJ2-3; 12 bases match TRBD2. Looked up from germline, CDR1 is SGHTA and CDR2 is FQGTGA. V lost 4 bases and J lost 1; bases outside the gene matches: 3. This CDR3 has 16 residues. The CDR3 sequence: CASSSPSGGGTDTQYF. CDR3 nucleotide sequence: TGTGCCAGCAGCTCACCTAGCGGGGGGGGCACAGATACGCAGTATTTT.

The rearrangement joins TRBV28 to TRBJ1-5; 9 nucleotides match TRBD1. The junction had 6 bases not matched to a gene; V was cut back by 5 bases and J by 7 bases. CDR1 is MDHEN and CDR2 is SYDVKM in the germline V gene. The CDR3 loop spans 14 amino acids. CDR3 protein: CASSLTGGEQPQHF. The CDR3 DNA follows: TGTGCCAGCAGTCTTACAGGGGGCGAGCAGCCCCAGCATTTT.

The table lists this clone with a count of one. V is TRBV18 and J is TRBJ1-4; 9 bases align to TRBD1. V shed 3 bases, J shed 6 bases, and the junction held 5 bases outside the gene matches. The V gene's germline CDR1 is KGHSH and CDR2 LQKENI. This CDR3 is built from 15 residues. The CDR3 DNA follows: TGTGCCAGCTCACCGGGACAGGGATTATATGAAAAACTGTTTTTT. It encodes CASSPGQGLYEKLFF.

V gene TRBV2 combines with J gene TRBJ1-5; TRBD1 might be the D (6 bases). V lost 4 bases, J lost 6 bases, and 16 bases lay in between. CDR1 is SNHLY and CDR2 is FYNNEI in the germline V gene. This CDR3 is 15 amino acids long. This CDR3 is CASSVSGGAGQPQHF. The CDR3 DNA sequence: TGTGCCAGCAGTGTTTCTGGGGGCGCGGGTCAGCCCCAGCATTTT. Together with reference TRBV2 and TRBJ1-5, the CDR3 gives the full variable domain: EPEVTQTPSHQVTQMGQEVILRCVPISNHLYFYWYRQILGQKVEFLVSFYNNEISEKSEIFDDQFSVERPDGSNFTLKIRSTKLEDSAMYFCASSVSGGAGQPQHFGDGTRLSIL.

The rearrangement uses TRBV19 and TRBJ2-1; 7 bases are shared with TRBD2. J was trimmed by 2 bases and V by 4 bases; bases with no gene match: 8. The germline gives CDR1 LNHDA, CDR2 SQIVND (reference sequence). The CDR3 length is 16 residues. CDR3 sequence: CASSSSGGEAYNEQFF. The CDR3 region has the DNA TGTGCCAGTAGTAGTTCGGGGGGAGAAGCCTACAATGAGCAGTTCTTC.

This clone was picked up one time. This rearrangement joins TRBV7-2 to TRBJ2-7; TRBD2 matches 13 bases. With 5 bases clipped from V and 3 bases from J, the junction kept 4 bases outside the gene matches. Per germline, CDR1 SGHTA and CDR2 FQGNSA. The CDR3 spans 15 residues. The CDR3 region is CASSIGTSGVYEQYF. CDR3 nucleotide sequence: TGTGCCAGCAGCATTGGGACTAGCGGGGTCTACGAGCAGTACTTC.

The chain carries TRBV6-1 and TRBJ2-7; TRBD1 agrees at 7 bases. With V trimmed by 3 bases and J by 3 bases, 14 bases remained unmatched. The CDR3 contains 17 residues. CDR1 and CDR2 from the germline V gene are MNHNS and SASEGT. In DNA, the CDR3 is TGTGCCAGCAGTGATCACTTCGGGGACAGATACCACTACGAGCAGTACTTC. It codes for CASSDHFGDRYHYEQYF.

The V gene is TRBV29-1, the J gene TRBJ2-4, with D perhaps TRBD1 (5 bases). With 1 base removed from V and 2 bases from J, the gap between germline ends came to 18 bases. The CDR3 is made up of 17 amino acids. CDR1 and CDR2 from the germline V gene are SQVTM and ANQGSEA. The CDR3 reads CSVEGPKVADTKNIQYF. The CDR3 DNA sequence: TGCAGCGTTGAAGGCCCCAAGGTGGCGGACACCAAAAACATTCAGTACTTC.

The rearrangement links TRBV3-1 (or the pseudogene TRBV3-2) to TRBJ1-3, with TRBD1 matching 9 bases. The CDR3 runs 19 residues. With V trimmed by 2 bases and J by 2 bases, 13 bases remained unmatched. The germline gives CDR1 LGHDT, CDR2 YNNKEL (reference sequence). The CDR3 nucleotides are TGTGCCAGCAGCCAAAGTGTCCCGGGACAGGGCCTCGCTGGAAACACCATATATTTT. It specifies CASSQSVPGQGLAGNTIYF.

This chain joins TRBV3-1 (or the pseudogene TRBV3-2) and TRBJ1-5, with 11 bases identical to TRBD1. J gave up 4 bases and V 4 bases, and 9 bases lay outside the gene matches. The CDR3 totals 17 residues. CDR1 and CDR2 (germline): LGHDT, YNNKEL (reference sequence). The CDR3 protein is CASSPSGDRGVNQPQHF. The CDR3 coding sequence is TGTGCCAGCAGCCCCTCGGGGGACAGGGGGGTTAATCAGCCCCAGCATTTT.

This chain connects TRBV29-1 to TRBJ1-1; 7 nucleotides match TRBD1. Germline trimming cut 6 bases from V and 4 bases from J; bases unmatched to any gene: 2. The germline CDR1 and CDR2 sequences are SQVTM and ANQGSEA. CDR3 length: 11 residues. The CDR3: CSVDRATEAFF. The CDR3 DNA follows: TGCAGCGTCGACAGGGCCACTGAAGCTTTCTTT. The full variable domain, completed using reference TRBV29-1 and TRBJ1-1, is SAVISQKPSRDICQRGTSLTIQCQVDSQVTMMFWYRQQPGQSLTLIATANQGSEATYESGFVIDKFPISRPNLTFSTLTVSNMSPEDSSIYLCSVDRATEAFFGQGTRLTVV.

There are a few counts of this clone. The chain has TRBV5-1 and TRBJ1-5; 7 bases fit TRBD1. The CDR3 is 15 amino acids. Per the germline V gene, CDR1 is SGHRS and CDR2 is YFSETQ. The junction had 2 bases not matched to a gene; V was cut back by 1 base and J by 1 base. CDR3 coding DNA: TGCGCCAGCAGCTTGACAGGGGCGAGCAATCAGCCCCAGCATTTT. Protein sequence: CASSLTGASNQPQHF. Supplemented by reference TRBV5-1 and TRBJ1-5, the full variable domain reads KAGVTQTPRYLIKTRGQQVTLSCSPISGHRSVSWYQQTPGQGLQFLFEYFSETQRNKGNFPGRFSGRQFSNSRSEMNVSTLELGDSALYLCASSLTGASNQPQHFGDGTRLSIL.

The V gene is TRBV6-5, the J gene TRBJ2-1, with TRBD2 matching 10 bases. Germline V gene lookup returns CDR1 MNHEY and CDR2 SVGAGI. The V and J ends lost 3 bases and 6 bases, in that order; junction bases with no gene match: 5. The CDR3 has 15 amino acids. CDR3 nucleotides: TGTGCCAGCAGTTATAGCGGGGGGCCGGGCAATGAGCAGTTCTTC. As protein: CASSYSGGPGNEQFF.

V and J are TRBV18 and TRBJ2-3; 12 bases are a match to TRBD2. Germline V gene data show CDR1 as KGHSH and CDR2 as LQKENI. Unmatched junction bases numbered 7, after V lost 2 bases and J lost 7 bases. The CDR3 has 16 amino acids. In nucleotides, the CDR3 is TGTGCCAGCTCACCAAGGACTAGCGGGGCGGGCTATACGCAGTATTTT. It is translated as CASSPRTSGAGYTQYF.

The rearrangement links TRBV5-1 to TRBJ2-3; 12 nucleotides agree with TRBD2. The CDR3 length is 18 residues. Trimming cost V 0 bases and J 5 bases; bases outside gene matches: 10. Germline CDR1 SGHRS, CDR2 YFSETQ. CDR3 DNA sequence: TGCGCCAGCAGCTTGGGGTCGGCTAGCGGGGGGGCAAGAGATACGCAGTATTTT. This gives the protein CASSLGSASGGARDTQYF.

A few counts support this clone. The chain combines TRBV6-6 with TRBJ1-3, with D maybe TRBD1 (6 bases). Trimming stripped 5 bases from V and 1 base from J, with 18 bases between. Germline V CDR1 and CDR2: MNHNY, SVGAGI (reference sequence). The CDR3 consists of 17 residues. In nucleotides, the CDR3 is TGTGCCAGCAGTCCACATCGGGACATAGGGTCTGGAAACACCATATATTTT. This sequence encodes CASSPHRDIGSGNTIYF.